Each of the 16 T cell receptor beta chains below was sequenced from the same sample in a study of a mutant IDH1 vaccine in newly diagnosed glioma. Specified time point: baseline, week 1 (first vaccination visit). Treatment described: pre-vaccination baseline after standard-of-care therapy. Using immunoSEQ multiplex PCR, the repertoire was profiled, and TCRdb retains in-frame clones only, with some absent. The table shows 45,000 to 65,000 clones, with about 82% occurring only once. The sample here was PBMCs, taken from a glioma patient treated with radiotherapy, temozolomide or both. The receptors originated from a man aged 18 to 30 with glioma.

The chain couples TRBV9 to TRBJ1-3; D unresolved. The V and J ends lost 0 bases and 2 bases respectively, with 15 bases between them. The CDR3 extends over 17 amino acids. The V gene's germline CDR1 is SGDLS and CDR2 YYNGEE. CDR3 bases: TGTGCCAGCAGCGTAGGTGCAGGTCCATCCGCTGGAAACACCATATATTTT. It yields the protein CASSVGAGPSAGNTIYF. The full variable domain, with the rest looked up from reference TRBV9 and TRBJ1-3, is DSGVTQTPKHLITATGQRVTLRCSPRSGDLSVYWYQQSLDQGLQFLIQYYNGEERAKGNILERFSAQQFPDLHSELNLSSLELGDSALYFCASSVGAGPSAGNTIYFGEGSWLTVV.

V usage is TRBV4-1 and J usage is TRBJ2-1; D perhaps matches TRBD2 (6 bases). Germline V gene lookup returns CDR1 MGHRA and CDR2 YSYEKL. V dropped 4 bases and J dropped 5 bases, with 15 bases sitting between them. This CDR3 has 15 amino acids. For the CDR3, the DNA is TGCGCCAGCAGCCCTCGAAGGGGACTCGACAATGAGCAGTTCTTC. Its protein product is CASSPRRGLDNEQFF.

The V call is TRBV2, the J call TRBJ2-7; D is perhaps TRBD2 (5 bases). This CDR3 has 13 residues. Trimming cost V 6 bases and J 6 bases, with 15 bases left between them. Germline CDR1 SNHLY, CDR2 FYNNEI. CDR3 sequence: CASSLGVVGEQYF. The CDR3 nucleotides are TGTGCCAGCAGCCTCGGGGTAGTTGGCGAGCAGTACTTC.

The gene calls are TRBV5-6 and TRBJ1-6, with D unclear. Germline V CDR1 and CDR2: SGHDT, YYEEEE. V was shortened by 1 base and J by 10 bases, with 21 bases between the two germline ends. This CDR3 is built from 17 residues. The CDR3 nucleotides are TGTGCCAGCAGCTTGAGAGACCGATACCCCCATCGCTCACCCCTCCACTTT. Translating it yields CASSLRDRYPHRSPLHF.

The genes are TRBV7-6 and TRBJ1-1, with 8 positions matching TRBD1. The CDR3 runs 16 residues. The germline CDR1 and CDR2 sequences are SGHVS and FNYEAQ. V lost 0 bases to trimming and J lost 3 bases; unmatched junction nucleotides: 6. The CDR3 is CASSLATDRVDTEAFF. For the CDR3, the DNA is TGTGCCAGCAGCTTAGCTACGGACAGGGTAGACACTGAAGCTTTCTTT.

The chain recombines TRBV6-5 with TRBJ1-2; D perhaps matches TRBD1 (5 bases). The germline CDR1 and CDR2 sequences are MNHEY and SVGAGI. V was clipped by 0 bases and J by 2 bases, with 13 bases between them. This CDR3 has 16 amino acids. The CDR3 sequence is CASSYSMGPANYGYTF. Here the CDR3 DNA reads TGTGCCAGCAGTTACTCGATGGGGCCGGCAAACTATGGCTACACCTTC.

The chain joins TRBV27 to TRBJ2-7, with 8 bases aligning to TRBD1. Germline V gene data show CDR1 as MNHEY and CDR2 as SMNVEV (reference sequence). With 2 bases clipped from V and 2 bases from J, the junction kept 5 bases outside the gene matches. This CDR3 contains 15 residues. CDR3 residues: CASSLTGTGAYEQYF. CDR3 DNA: TGTGCCAGCAGTTTAACCGGGACAGGTGCCTACGAGCAGTACTTC.

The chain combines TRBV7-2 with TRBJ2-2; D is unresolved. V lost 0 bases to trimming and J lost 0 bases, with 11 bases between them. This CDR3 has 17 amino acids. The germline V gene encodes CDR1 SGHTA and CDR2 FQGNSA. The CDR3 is CASSLAAGPTNTGELFF. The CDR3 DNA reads TGTGCCAGCAGCTTAGCGGCAGGCCCAACGAACACCGGGGAGCTGTTTTTT.

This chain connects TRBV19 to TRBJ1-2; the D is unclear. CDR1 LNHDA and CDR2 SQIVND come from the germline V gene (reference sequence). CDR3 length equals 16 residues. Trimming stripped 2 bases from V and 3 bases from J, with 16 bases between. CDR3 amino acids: CASSIRGGQTHYGYTF. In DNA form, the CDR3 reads TGTGCCAGTAGTATAAGAGGTGGGCAGACTCACTATGGCTACACCTTC. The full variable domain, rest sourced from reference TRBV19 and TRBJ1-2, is DGGITQSPKYLFRKEGQNVTLSCEQNLNHDAMYWYRQDPGQGLRLIYYSQIVNDFQKGDIAEGYSVSREKKESFPLTVTSAQKNPTAFYLCASSIRGGQTHYGYTFGSGTRLTVV.

For the CDR3, the DNA is TGCGCCAGCAGCCCGGCACTCAGTAGTTATAATTCACCCCTCCACTTT. This codes for CASSPALSSYNSPLHF. The chain is built from TRBV5-1 and TRBJ1-6; D is uncertain. The CDR3 consists of 16 residues. Germline loops: CDR1 SGHRS, CDR2 YFSETQ. The V gene lost 4 bases and the J gene lost 4 bases, with 15 bases spanning the gap.

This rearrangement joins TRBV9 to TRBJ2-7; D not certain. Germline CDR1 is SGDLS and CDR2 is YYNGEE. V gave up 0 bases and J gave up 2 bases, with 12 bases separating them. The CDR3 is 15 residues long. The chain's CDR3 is CASSVAVGWPYEQYF. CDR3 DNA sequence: TGTGCCAGCAGCGTAGCGGTGGGGTGGCCCTACGAGCAGTACTTC. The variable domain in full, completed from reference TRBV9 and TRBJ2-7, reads DSGVTQTPKHLITATGQRVTLRCSPRSGDLSVYWYQQSLDQGLQFLIQYYNGEERAKGNILERFSAQQFPDLHSELNLSSLELGDSALYFCASSVAVGWPYEQYFGPGTRLTVT.

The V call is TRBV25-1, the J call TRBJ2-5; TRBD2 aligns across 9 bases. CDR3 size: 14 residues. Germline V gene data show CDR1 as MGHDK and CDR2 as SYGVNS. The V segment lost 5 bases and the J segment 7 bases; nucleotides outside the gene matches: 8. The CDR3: CASSPGLARGTQYF. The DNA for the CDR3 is TGTGCCAGCAGTCCGGGACTAGCCCGAGGGACCCAGTACTTC.

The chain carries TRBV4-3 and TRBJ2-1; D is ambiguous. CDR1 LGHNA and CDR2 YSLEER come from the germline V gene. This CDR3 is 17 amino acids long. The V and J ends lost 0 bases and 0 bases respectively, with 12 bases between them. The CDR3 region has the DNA TGCGCCAGCAGCCAAGACCCCCCTACGAGCTCCTACAATGAGCAGTTCTTC. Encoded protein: CASSQDPPTSSYNEQFF.

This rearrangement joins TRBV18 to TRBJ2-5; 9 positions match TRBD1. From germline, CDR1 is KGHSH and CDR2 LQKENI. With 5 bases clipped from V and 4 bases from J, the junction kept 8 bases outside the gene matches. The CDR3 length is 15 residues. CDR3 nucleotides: TGTGCCAGCTCATCCGGACAGGGGAGGTCAGAGACCCAGTACTTC. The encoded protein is CASSSGQGRSETQYF.

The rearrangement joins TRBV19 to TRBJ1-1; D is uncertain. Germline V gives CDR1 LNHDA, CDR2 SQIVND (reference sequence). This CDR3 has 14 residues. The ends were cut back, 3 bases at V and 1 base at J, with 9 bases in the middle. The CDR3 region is CASSIEKGNTEAFF. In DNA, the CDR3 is TGTGCCAGTAGTATTGAGAAGGGGAACACTGAAGCTTTCTTT.

CDR3 loop: CSAGGDYEQYF. Here the CDR3 DNA reads TGCAGCGCCGGGGGGGACTACGAGCAGTACTTC. This chain links TRBV29-1 with TRBJ2-7; the match to TRBD2 covers 8 bases. The germline gives CDR1 SQVTM, CDR2 ANQGSEA. The CDR3 totals 11 residues. V was pared by 7 bases and J by 3 bases, with 2 bases of the junction left unmatched.